This T cell receptor beta chain is drawn from a study of T cell responses to AZD1222 COVID-19 vaccine. Produced via immunoSEQ multiplex PCR; TCRdb's table is partial and in-frame only. The table records about 100,000 clones, around nine tenths of them present only once. Worth noting for this clone: Its antigen is still unknown.

Study results and caveats: The CD4 TCRs associated with vaccination extended across spike and predominated at 160-218 and 743-854. Donors in the cohort were predominantly white British and more often female, and clonal diversity was possibly underestimated.

The germline V gene has CDR1 SNHLY and CDR2 FYNNEI. The junction had 7 bases not matched to a gene; V was cut back by 6 bases and J by 9 bases. The CDR3 has 15 amino acids. The chain combines TRBV2 with TRBJ1-6, with 11 bases aligning to TRBD1. The clonotype originates from an adult in good health. Material: peripheral blood, obtained on day 0 of AZD1222 vaccination. The CDR3 region is CASRGQGASGSPLHF. CDR3 nucleotide sequence: TGTGCCAGCAGAGGACAGGGGGCTTCAGGTTCACCCCTCCACTTT.